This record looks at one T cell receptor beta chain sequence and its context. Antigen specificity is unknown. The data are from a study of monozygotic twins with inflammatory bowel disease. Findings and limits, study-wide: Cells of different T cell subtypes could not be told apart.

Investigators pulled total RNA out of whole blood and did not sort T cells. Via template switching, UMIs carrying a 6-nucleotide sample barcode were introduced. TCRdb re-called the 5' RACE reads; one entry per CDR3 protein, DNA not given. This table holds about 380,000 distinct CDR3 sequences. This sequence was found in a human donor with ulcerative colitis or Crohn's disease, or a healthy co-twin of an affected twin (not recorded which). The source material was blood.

CDR3 sequence reads: CASSYSSADTDTQYF. The chain carries TRBV6-2 or TRBV6-3 and TRBJ2-3. This CDR3 region has 15 residues. Looked up from germline, CDR1 is MNHEY and CDR2 is SVGEGT.